This T cell receptor beta chain came from a study of T cell responses to AZD1222 COVID-19 vaccine. The germline gives CDR1 GTSNPN, CDR2 SVGIG (reference sequence). CDR3 length: 13 amino acids. The V and J ends lost 3 bases and 5 bases respectively, with 10 bases between them. General study points: Reports indicate that nearly half of spike-specific TCRs are directed at unmutated variant regions. Baseline seropositivity occurred in only a handful of AZD1222 recipients.

Comment on this clone: Its antigen is currently unknown.

Measured with immunoSEQ multiplex PCR; TCRdb has only the in-frame clones, and not every one. The sample includes under 150,000 clones, 90% of them seen just once. The sequences come from peripheral blood, collected on day 0 of AZD1222 vaccination. This chain uses TRBV30 with TRBJ2-2; D is perhaps TRBD2 (5 bases). The source is an adult in good health. CDR3 loop: CAWRPGETGELFF. Written as DNA, the CDR3 is TGTGCCTGGAGGCCCGGGGAGACCGGGGAGCTGTTTTTT.